The 20 T cell receptor beta chains presented below share a single source sample, sequenced in a study of T cells in Graves' hyperthyroidism and ophthalmopathy. RNA transcripts served as the template for amplifying TCR beta CDR3 regions. The HTBI primer set was used in a first-round RT-PCR of the TCR CDR3. TCRdb re-called the multiplex PCR reads with MiXCR, one entry per CDR3 protein. This sample has 550,000 to 600,000 distinct CDR3 sequences; 46% occur once, and the top ten carry under 20%. Sequencing was carried out using peripheral blood or thyroid tissue (not recorded which). The origin of the receptors is an adult woman with Graves' disease, either hyperthyroidism or ophthalmopathy (not recorded which).

This clonotype has more than one count but fewer than ten. This chain joins TRBV10-2 and TRBJ1-6; D is possibly TRBD1 (5 bases). Trimming removed 6 bases at V and 9 bases at J, with 15 bases between. CDR1 and CDR2 (germline): WSHSY, SAAADI. The CDR3 has 14 residues. The CDR3 DNA is TGCGCCAGCAGGACGACAGAAAGGAGTTCACCCCTCCACTTT. Protein product: CASRTTERSSPLHF.

The chain combines TRBV29-1 with TRBJ1-1; 11 bases match TRBD1. The CDR3 runs to 14 residues. Germline V gene data show CDR1 as SQVTM and CDR2 as ANQGSEA. V lost 6 bases to trimming and J lost 5 bases; unmatched junction nucleotides: 8. For the CDR3, the DNA is TGCAGCGTGGGGACAGGGGGAAGGGTGACTGAAGCTTTCTTT. It specifies CSVGTGGRVTEAFF.

In this sample, this clonotype turned up a few times. The rearrangement joins TRBV18 to TRBJ2-5; D gene unclear. Trimming stripped 0 bases from V and 1 base from J, with 12 bases between. The CDR3 totals 16 residues. Germline-derived CDR1 and CDR2 are KGHSH and LQKENI. The CDR3 reads CASSPPAWGIQETQYF. DNA of the CDR3: TGTGCCAGCTCACCACCGGCATGGGGAATCCAAGAGACCCAGTACTTC. Filled out from reference TRBV18 and TRBJ2-5, the complete variable domain reads NAGVMQNPRHLVRRRGQEARLRCSPMKGHSHVYWYRQLPEEGLKFMVYLQKENIIDESGMPKERFSAEFPKEGPSILRIQQVVRGDSAAYFCASSPPAWGIQETQYFGPGTRLLVL.

The J gene is TRBJ1-5, the V gene TRBV7-2; 8 nucleotides agree with TRBD1. There are 17 residues in the CDR3. Germline V gives CDR1 SGHTA, CDR2 FQGNSA. J was trimmed by 6 bases and V by 2 bases; bases with no gene match: 12. Here the CDR3 reads CASSLKQGGPRGQPQHF. Here the CDR3 DNA reads TGTGCCAGCAGCTTAAAACAGGGGGGGCCCCGGGGTCAGCCCCAGCATTTT.

V is TRBV24-1 and J is TRBJ2-5; the match to TRBD2 covers 9 bases. The germline gives CDR1 KGHDR, CDR2 SFDVKD. This CDR3 is 15 amino acids long. With 3 bases clipped from V and 10 bases from J, the junction kept 11 bases outside the gene matches. The CDR3 protein is CATSDPRKAGGDQYF. CDR3 coding DNA: TGTGCCACCAGTGATCCCCGTAAGGCGGGAGGGGACCAGTACTTC.

The table lists this clonotype with a few counts. This chain connects TRBV27 to TRBJ1-5; TRBD1 matches at 7 bases. The CDR3 length is 15 residues. Germline CDR1 reads MNHEY; CDR2 reads SMNVEV (reference sequence). V lost 4 bases to trimming and J lost 0 bases; unmatched junction nucleotides: 3. The CDR3 sequence is CASSYRGISNQPQHF. DNA of the CDR3: TGTGCCAGCAGTTACAGGGGAATTAGCAATCAGCCCCAGCATTTT.

This clonotype was detected many times. This sequence joins TRBV5-4 and TRBJ2-5, with 9 positions matching TRBD2. Germline assignment: CDR1 SGHNT and CDR2 YYREEE (reference sequence). CDR3 size: 15 residues. The V and J ends lost 3 bases and 1 base, in that order; junction bases with no gene match: 4. The CDR3 region has the DNA TGTGCCAGCAGCTGGCGGACTAGCGCCCAAGAGACCCAGTACTTC. This sequence encodes CASSWRTSAQETQYF. The full variable domain, rest sourced from reference TRBV5-4 and TRBJ2-5, is ETGVTQSPTHLIKTRGQQVTLRCSSQSGHNTVSWYQQALGQGPQFIFQYYREEENGRGNFPPRFSGLQFPNYSSELNVNALELDDSALYLCASSWRTSAQETQYFGPGTRLLVL.

At least ten counts were recorded for this clonotype. The chain joins TRBV5-1 to TRBJ2-7, with D unclear. Trimming removed 1 base at V and 7 bases at J, with 9 bases between. Germline V gene sequence: CDR1 SGHRS, CDR2 YFSETQ. The CDR3 totals 12 residues. The CDR3 here is CASSLNAEEQYF. Here the CDR3 DNA reads TGCGCCAGCAGCTTGAATGCGGAAGAGCAGTACTTC.

There are a few counts of this clonotype. The chain carries TRBV10-3 and TRBJ1-1, with 10 bases that match TRBD1. This CDR3 has 13 residues. V was pared by 10 bases and J by 4 bases, with 6 bases of the junction left unmatched. Germline lookup yields CDR1 ENHRY and CDR2 SYGVKD. The CDR3 nucleotides are TGTGCCACCAAGGACAGGGGGACCACTGAAGCTTTCTTT. Encoded protein: CATKDRGTTEAFF.

This clonotype was found many times. V usage is TRBV5-1 and J usage is TRBJ2-2, with 9 positions matching TRBD1. The V segment lost 3 bases and the J segment 4 bases; nucleotides outside the gene matches: 7. Germline V CDR1 and CDR2: SGHRS, YFSETQ. The CDR3 contains 16 residues. The CDR3 DNA reads TGCGCCAGCAGCTACGGGACAGGGTCGGGCACCGGGGAGCTGTTTTTT. Its protein is CASSYGTGSGTGELFF.

V is TRBV19 and J is TRBJ1-1; unclear D gene. Between the trimmed V and J ends, which lost 3 bases and 4 bases, there was a span of 12 bases. Germline lookup yields CDR1 LNHDA and CDR2 SQIVND (reference sequence). The CDR3 runs to 14 residues. CDR3 in DNA: TGTGCCAGTAGTATGCGGGGTGCTCCCACTGAAGCTTTCTTT. It translates to CASSMRGAPTEAFF. The full variable domain, in which reference TRBV19 and TRBJ1-1 provide the parts outside the CDR3, is DGGITQSPKYLFRKEGQNVTLSCEQNLNHDAMYWYRQDPGQGLRLIYYSQIVNDFQKGDIAEGYSVSREKKESFPLTVTSAQKNPTAFYLCASSMRGAPTEAFFGQGTRLTVV.

Remarks on this clonotype: A much larger clone differs from this one at a single base, so this may be a read error. The CDR3: CASSQPGLLMSGANVPTF. For the CDR3, the DNA is TGCGCCAGCAGCCAGCCGGGACTCCTAATGTCTGGGGCCAACGTCCCGACTTTC. This sequence joins TRBV4-1 and TRBJ2-6; TRBD2 is a possible D gene (6 bases). The CDR3 covers 18 residues. Germline-derived CDR1 and CDR2 are MGHRA and YSYEKL.

Comment on this clonotype: Since the CDR3 does not end with the conserved phenylalanine or tryptophan, this likely comes from a read error. The DNA is omitted, as the CDR3 cannot be located on it reliably, and the CDR3 follows TCRdb's listing. The gene calls are TRBV20-1 and TRBJ2-6; TRBD2, as called in the table, went unchecked against the DNA. Germline CDR1 reads DFQATT; CDR2 reads SNEGSKA (reference sequence). The CDR3 has 11 residues if both end residues are counted. CDR3 amino acids: CSGMGLAERYT.

V and J are TRBV19 and TRBJ1-5; no firm D call. This CDR3 is 12 amino acids long. Germline V gene data show CDR1 as LNHDA and CDR2 as SQIVND (reference sequence). Trimming pared 7 bases from V and 5 bases from J, leaving 9 bases between. CDR3 sequence: CASTDGYQPQHF. DNA of the CDR3: TGTGCCAGTACCGACGGCTATCAGCCCCAGCATTTT. Complete variable domain (other parts from reference TRBV19 and TRBJ1-5): DGGITQSPKYLFRKEGQNVTLSCEQNLNHDAMYWYRQDPGQGLRLIYYSQIVNDFQKGDIAEGYSVSREKKESFPLTVTSAQKNPTAFYLCASTDGYQPQHFGDGTRLSIL.

The V call is TRBV5-4, the J call TRBJ2-5; TRBD1 aligns across 8 bases. From germline, CDR1 is SGHNT and CDR2 YYREEE (reference sequence). V was clipped by 4 bases and J by 4 bases; unmatched bases: 9. The CDR3 sequence is 15 residues long. The chain's CDR3 is CASSPSAGGIETQYF. The CDR3 DNA sequence: TGTGCCAGCAGCCCCTCGGCAGGGGGCATAGAGACCCAGTACTTC.

As for this clonotype: This sequence may be a read error, since a much larger clone differs from it by one base. This chain links TRBV4-1 with TRBJ2-7; 14 nucleotides align to TRBD2. The J segment lost 6 bases and the V segment lost 2 bases, leaving 9 bases of the junction unmatched. Germline lookup yields CDR1 MGHRA and CDR2 YSYEKL. This CDR3 region has 17 residues. The CDR3 region is CASSQLGLAGVRCEQYF. Written as DNA, the CDR3 is TGCGCCAGCAGCCAACTGGGACTAGCGGGAGTCCGGTGCGAGCAGTACTTC.

A single count supports this clonotype. The CDR3 nucleotides are TGCGCCAGCAGCCAAGGGGGTATGGGCAATCAGCCCCAGCATTTT. Protein sequence: CASSQGGMGNQPQHF. The chain recombines TRBV10-2 with TRBJ1-5, with D perhaps TRBD1 (6 bases). From germline, CDR1 is WSHSY and CDR2 SAAADI. This CDR3 has 15 residues. V dropped 6 bases and J dropped 2 bases, with 14 bases sitting between them.

This clonotype was detected ten times or more. The J gene is TRBJ1-1, the V gene TRBV12-3 or TRBV12-4; D is undetermined. The CDR3 is made up of 14 amino acids. Trimming pared 6 bases from V and 1 base from J, leaving 12 bases between. This CDR3 is CASRSSWKNTEAFF. As DNA, the CDR3 is TGTGCCAGCAGGTCGTCGTGGAAGAACACTGAAGCTTTCTTT.

This clonotype was observed many times. The chain combines TRBV27 with TRBJ2-5; weak D call: TRBD1 (5 bases). CDR1 MNHEY and CDR2 SMNVEV come from the germline V gene (reference sequence). With 4 bases removed from V and 3 bases from J, the gap between germline ends came to 18 bases. There are 16 residues in the CDR3. In DNA, the CDR3 is TGTGCCAGCAGTTATGGGGCAGGTATATCCGAAGAGACCCAGTACTTC. This translates into CASSYGAGISEETQYF.

The chain links TRBV7-9 to TRBJ1-2, with D tentatively TRBD1 (6 bases). Germline V CDR1 and CDR2: SEHNR, FQNEAQ (reference sequence). CDR3 length: 15 amino acids. Trimming stripped 1 base from V and 6 bases from J, with 15 bases between. The CDR3 DNA is TGTGCCAGCAGCTTAGTACCACAAGGGGGAGATGGCTACACCTTC. It specifies CASSLVPQGGDGYTF.